This T cell receptor (beta chain) was recovered during a study of CD8 T cells in Susac syndrome. Sequencing of TCR beta drew on CD8+ and CD4+ T cells from blood. Per germline, CDR1 SNHLY and CDR2 FYNNEI. Between the trimmed V and J ends, which lost 7 bases and 2 bases, there was a span of 14 bases. The CDR3 extends over 15 amino acids. RNA in amounts of roughly 0.5 to 1 ug was reverse transcribed with random hexamers. Coverage of TCR beta CDR3 amplification by immunoSEQ multiplex PCR extended to 54 Vbeta and 13 Jbeta. In TCRdb, the immunoSEQ multiplex PCR reads were re-called with MiXCR into one record per CDR3 protein. Seen here are 71,000 or so distinct CDR3 sequences, nearly 96% observed once, and the top ten hold 0.1% to 0.12%.

Sequencing was done on a sample of CD4+ T cells from PBMCs. The chain couples TRBV2 to TRBJ1-4; D is undetermined. This TCR was sampled from a human donor with multiple sclerosis. The CDR3 here is CASTFGGRTNEKLFF. As DNA, the CDR3 is TGTGCCAGCACCTTCGGTGGGAGGACTAATGAAAAACTGTTTTTT.